These 20 T cell receptor beta chains share one sample of origin, sequenced in a study of blood T cell repertoires in COVID-19 (TCRdb year 2020). The protocol used for the library was the immunoSEQ multiplex PCR assay. TCRdb mirrors the immuneACCESS table, restricted to in-frame sequences. Some clones are absent from its copies; in checked studies, under half trace to an unresolved V gene, and the reason for the others is unknown. The sample table holds over 150,000 clones, of which about 88% were seen once. The biggest ten clones account for 2% to 3% of the sample. Source material: peripheral blood. The receptor source for this set is an elderly woman with COVID-19, enrolled during active disease.

This sequence joins TRBV5-1 and TRBJ2-1; 7 bases agree with TRBD1. Germline loops: CDR1 SGHRS, CDR2 YFSETQ. J was trimmed by 3 bases and V by 2 bases; bases with no gene match: 2. This CDR3 has 14 amino acids. CDR3 residues: CASSFRDSYNEQFF. In DNA form, the CDR3 reads TGCGCCAGCAGCTTCCGGGACAGCTACAATGAGCAGTTCTTC. The complete variable domain, with remaining parts taken from reference TRBV5-1 and TRBJ2-1, reads KAGVTQTPRYLIKTRGQQVTLSCSPISGHRSVSWYQQTPGQGLQFLFEYFSETQRNKGNFPGRFSGRQFSNSRSEMNVSTLELGDSALYLCASSFRDSYNEQFFGPGTRLTVL.

V usage is TRBV10-2 and J usage is TRBJ2-7, with 11 bases identical to TRBD2. Germline V gene sequence: CDR1 WSHSY, CDR2 SAAADI. Losses at the gene ends were 7 bases for V and 0 bases for J; bases not matched to a gene: 2. The CDR3 length is 14 residues. The CDR3: CASKGLAASYEQYF. The CDR3 DNA is TGCGCCAGCAAGGGACTAGCGGCCTCCTACGAGCAGTACTTC.

The rearrangement uses TRBV29-1 and TRBJ1-1, with TRBD1 matching 10 bases. V lost 7 bases and J lost 4; bases outside the gene matches: 6. Germline-derived CDR1 and CDR2 are SQVTM and ANQGSEA. The CDR3 consists of 13 residues. The CDR3 sequence is CSGSDRGLTEAFF. CDR3 sequence (DNA): TGCAGCGGCTCCGACAGGGGGCTCACTGAAGCTTTCTTT.

The rearrangement uses TRBV28 and TRBJ1-2; maybe TRBD1 (5 bases). Germline V gene data show CDR1 as MDHEN and CDR2 as SYDVKM. The CDR3 runs to 14 residues. V was shortened by 2 bases and J by 5 bases, with 12 bases between the two germline ends. In DNA form, the CDR3 reads TGTGCCAGCAGTTTAGAAGGGGTGGGGTATGGCTACACCTTC. Its protein is CASSLEGVGYGYTF.

The rearrangement joins TRBV9 to TRBJ2-1, with 10 bases aligning to TRBD2. The ends lost 3 bases at V and 4 bases at J; junction bases unmatched: 4. Germline V gene data show CDR1 as SGDLS and CDR2 as YYNGEE. This CDR3 has 15 amino acids. CDR3 nucleotide sequence: TGTGCCAGCAGCGCAACTAGCGGGGTTTACAATGAGCAGTTCTTC. Translating it yields CASSATSGVYNEQFF.

V usage is TRBV5-6 and J usage is TRBJ1-5; D call uncertain. Germline CDR1 SGHDT, CDR2 YYEEEE. The CDR3 extends over 14 amino acids. V was clipped by 1 base and J by 3 bases, with 8 bases between them. CDR3 nucleotides: TGTGCCAGCAGCTTGACAGCTAACAATCAGCCCCAGCATTTT. Its translation is CASSLTANNQPQHF.

About this clone: Other DNA sequences of this sample code for an identical CDR3. This chain links TRBV7-9 with TRBJ2-5; D not certain. The CDR3 has 11 residues. In germline, CDR1 is SEHNR, CDR2 FQNEAQ (reference sequence). V gave up 4 bases and J gave up 2 bases, with 2 bases separating them. CDR3 sequence (DNA): TGTGCCAGCAGCTCACAAGAGACCCAGTACTTC. Protein sequence: CASSSQETQYF.

The chain combines TRBV7-2 with TRBJ1-1; a weak D match, TRBD1 (6 bases). The CDR3 extends over 14 amino acids. Germline lookup yields CDR1 SGHTA and CDR2 FQGNSA. The V end lost 2 bases, the J end lost 4 bases, and 11 bases lay between the germline ends. CDR3 coding DNA: TGTGCCAGCAGCTTAAGGGGGGAGGGCACTGAAGCTTTCTTT. Translation gives CASSLRGEGTEAFF.

The V call is TRBV13, the J call TRBJ1-1, with 8 bases identical to TRBD1. This CDR3 spans 14 amino acids. V gave up 6 bases and J gave up 2 bases; unmatched junction bases: 5. Germline lookup yields CDR1 PRHDT and CDR2 FYEKMQ (reference sequence). The CDR3: CASSLDRANTEAFF. In DNA, the CDR3 is TGTGCCAGCAGTTTGGACAGGGCTAACACTGAAGCTTTCTTT.

This clone showed up just once. The chain recombines TRBV27 with TRBJ1-4, with 8 bases lining up with TRBD1. V shed 6 bases, J shed 6 bases, and the junction held 6 bases outside the gene matches. The CDR3 consists of 14 residues. Germline V lookup: CDR1 MNHEY, CDR2 SMNVEV (reference sequence). The CDR3 bases are TGTGCCAGCAGCCAGACAGGGGTGTATGAAAAACTGTTTTTT. Protein sequence: CASSQTGVYEKLFF.

V usage is TRBV27 and J usage is TRBJ1-1; the D is unclear. Looked up from germline, CDR1 is MNHEY and CDR2 is SMNVEV (reference sequence). The V end was cut by 4 bases, the J end by 3 bases, with 9 bases between. CDR3 length equals 13 residues. The CDR3 region has the DNA TGTGCCAGCAGTTACAGTTGGTACACTGAAGCTTTCTTT. Translation gives CASSYSWYTEAFF.

The rearrangement links TRBV5-4 to TRBJ1-2, with a tentative D call TRBD1 (5 bases). Per germline, CDR1 SGHNT and CDR2 YYREEE (reference sequence). This CDR3 spans 15 amino acids. V lost 4 bases to trimming and J lost 1 base, with 14 bases between them. The CDR3 loop reads CASSPSKTDNYGYTF. In DNA, the CDR3 is TGTGCCAGCAGCCCCTCTAAGACAGATAACTATGGCTACACCTTC.

The V gene is TRBV12-5, the J gene TRBJ2-2; TRBD2 aligns across 9 bases. This CDR3 contains 16 residues. CDR1 is LGHNT, CDR2 FRNRAP, per germline. The ends lost 2 bases at V and 4 bases at J; junction bases unmatched: 5. The CDR3 region has the DNA TGTGCTAGTGGTTTGAGGCTAGCGGGATTCACCGGGGAGCTGTTTTTT. Translation gives CASGLRLAGFTGELFF.

The rearrangement joins TRBV28 to TRBJ1-1; D perhaps matches TRBD1 (6 bases). This CDR3 region has 14 residues. The V and J ends lost 10 bases and 1 base respectively, with 16 bases between them. Germline CDR1 and CDR2: MDHEN and SYDVKM. The CDR3 bases are TGTGCCACCGAGCTAGGGGGAACGAACACTGAAGCTTTCTTT. Protein: CATELGGTNTEAFF.

CDR3 region: CASSYGGAANEKLFF. For the CDR3, the DNA is TGTGCCAGCAGTTATGGGGGCGCGGCTAATGAAAAACTGTTTTTT. The gene calls are TRBV6-5 and TRBJ1-4; tentative D call: TRBD1 (6 bases). Germline V gene data show CDR1 as MNHEY and CDR2 as SVGAGI. Trimming pared 3 bases from V and 3 bases from J, leaving 11 bases between. This CDR3 has 15 amino acids.

This clone was seen ten or more times. V usage is TRBV18 and J usage is TRBJ2-2; 8 bases agree with TRBD1. Germline CDR1 is KGHSH and CDR2 is LQKENI. V gave up 4 bases and J gave up 1 base; unmatched junction bases: 5. The length of the CDR3 is 16 residues. The CDR3 DNA is TGTGCCAGCTCACTTCAGGGGGCCAAGAACACCGGGGAGCTGTTTTTT. It is translated as CASSLQGAKNTGELFF.

The CDR3 nucleotides read TGCGCCAGCAGCTTGGAAGGGGGCCCCTACGAGCAGTACTTC. It encodes CASSLEGGPYEQYF. The rearrangement uses TRBV5-1 and TRBJ2-7; 7 nucleotides line up with TRBD1. Looked up from germline, CDR1 is SGHRS and CDR2 is YFSETQ. J gave up 2 bases and V 0 bases, and 2 bases lay outside the gene matches. The CDR3 is made up of 14 amino acids.

This rearrangement joins TRBV10-3 to TRBJ2-1; the match to TRBD2 covers 16 bases. There are 18 residues in the CDR3. Per germline, CDR1 ENHRY and CDR2 SYGVKD. In nucleotides, the CDR3 is TGTGCTTCACAAGAGGGACTAGCGGGAGGGAGCTCCTACAATGAGCAGTTCTTC. Its translation: CASQEGLAGGSSYNEQFF.

The CDR3 spells CASSQGREGYTF. DNA of the CDR3: TGTGCCAGCAGCCAAGGGCGGGAAGGCTACACCTTC. The rearrangement uses TRBV11-2 and TRBJ1-2; unclear D gene. The V gene lost 5 bases and the J gene lost 8 bases, with 12 bases spanning the gap. In germline, CDR1 is SGHAT, CDR2 FQNNGV. The CDR3 sequence is 12 residues long.

This chain joins TRBV7-2 and TRBJ2-3; D gene ambiguous. The CDR3 loop spans 14 amino acids. Germline V lookup: CDR1 SGHTA, CDR2 FQGNSA. The ends were cut back, 1 base at V and 6 bases at J, with 11 bases in the middle. The CDR3 bases are TGTGCCAGCAGCTTAGTCCGAGAACTCGATACGCAGTATTTT. Translation gives CASSLVRELDTQYF.